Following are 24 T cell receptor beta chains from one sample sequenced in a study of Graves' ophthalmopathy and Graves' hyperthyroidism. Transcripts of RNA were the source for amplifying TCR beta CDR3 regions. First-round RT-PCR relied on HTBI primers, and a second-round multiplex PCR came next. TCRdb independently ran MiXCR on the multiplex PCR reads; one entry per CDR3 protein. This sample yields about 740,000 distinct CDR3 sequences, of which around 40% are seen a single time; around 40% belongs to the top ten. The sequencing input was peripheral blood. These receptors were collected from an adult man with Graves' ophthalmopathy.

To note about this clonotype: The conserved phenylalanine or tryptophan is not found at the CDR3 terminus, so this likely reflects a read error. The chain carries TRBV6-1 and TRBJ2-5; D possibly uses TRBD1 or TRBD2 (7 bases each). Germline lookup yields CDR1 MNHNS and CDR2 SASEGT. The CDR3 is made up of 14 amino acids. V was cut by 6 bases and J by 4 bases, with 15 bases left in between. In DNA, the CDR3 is TGTGCCAGCAGGCGGGAGCCAGGGGGAGAGACCCAGTACTGC. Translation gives CASRREPGGETQYC.

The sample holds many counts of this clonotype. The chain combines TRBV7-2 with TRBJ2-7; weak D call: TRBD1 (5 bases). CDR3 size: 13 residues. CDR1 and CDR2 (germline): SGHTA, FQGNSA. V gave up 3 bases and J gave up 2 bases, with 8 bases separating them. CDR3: CASSFDSTYEQYF. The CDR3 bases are TGTGCCAGCAGCTTCGACAGTACCTACGAGCAGTACTTC.

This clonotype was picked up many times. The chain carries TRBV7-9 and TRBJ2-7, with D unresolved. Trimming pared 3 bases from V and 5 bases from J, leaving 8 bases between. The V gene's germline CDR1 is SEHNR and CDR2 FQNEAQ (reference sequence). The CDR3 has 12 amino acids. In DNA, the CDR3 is TGTGCCAGCAGCTTCAAGCCGAACGAGCAGTACTTC. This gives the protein CASSFKPNEQYF. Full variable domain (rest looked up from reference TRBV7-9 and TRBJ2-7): DTGVSQNPRHKITKRGQNVTFRCDPISEHNRLYWYRQTLGQGPEFLTYFQNEAQLEKSRLLSDRFSAERPKGSFSTLEIQRTEQGDSAMYLCASSFKPNEQYFGPGTRLTVT.

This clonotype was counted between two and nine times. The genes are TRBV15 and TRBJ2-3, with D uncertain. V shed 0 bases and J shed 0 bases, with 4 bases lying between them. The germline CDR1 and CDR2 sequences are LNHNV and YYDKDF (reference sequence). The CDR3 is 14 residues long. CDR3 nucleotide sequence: TGTGCCACCAGCAGAGAAGGGAGCACAGATACGCAGTATTTT. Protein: CATSREGSTDTQYF.

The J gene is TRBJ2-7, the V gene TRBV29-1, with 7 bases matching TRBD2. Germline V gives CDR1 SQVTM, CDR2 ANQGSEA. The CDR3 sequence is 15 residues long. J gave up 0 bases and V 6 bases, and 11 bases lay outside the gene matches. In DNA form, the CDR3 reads TGCAGCGTCGAAACGGGTGGCGGGAGCTCCTACGAGCAGTACTTC. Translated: CSVETGGGSSYEQYF.

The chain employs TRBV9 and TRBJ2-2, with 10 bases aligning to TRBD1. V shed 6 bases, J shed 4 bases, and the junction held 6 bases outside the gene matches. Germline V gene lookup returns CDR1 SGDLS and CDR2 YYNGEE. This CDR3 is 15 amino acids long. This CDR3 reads CASTAGTGVTGELFF. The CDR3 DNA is TGTGCCAGCACCGCCGGGACAGGGGTCACCGGGGAGCTGTTTTTT. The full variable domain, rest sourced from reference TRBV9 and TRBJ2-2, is DSGVTQTPKHLITATGQRVTLRCSPRSGDLSVYWYQQSLDQGLQFLIQYYNGEERAKGNILERFSAQQFPDLHSELNLSSLELGDSALYFCASTAGTGVTGELFFGEGSRLTVL.

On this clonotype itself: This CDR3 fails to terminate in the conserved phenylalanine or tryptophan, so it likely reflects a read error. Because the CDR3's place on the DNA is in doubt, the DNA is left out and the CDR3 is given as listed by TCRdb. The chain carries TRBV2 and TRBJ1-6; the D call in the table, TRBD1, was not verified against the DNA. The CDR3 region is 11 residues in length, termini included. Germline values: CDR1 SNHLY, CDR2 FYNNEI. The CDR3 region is CASSEEGALPY.

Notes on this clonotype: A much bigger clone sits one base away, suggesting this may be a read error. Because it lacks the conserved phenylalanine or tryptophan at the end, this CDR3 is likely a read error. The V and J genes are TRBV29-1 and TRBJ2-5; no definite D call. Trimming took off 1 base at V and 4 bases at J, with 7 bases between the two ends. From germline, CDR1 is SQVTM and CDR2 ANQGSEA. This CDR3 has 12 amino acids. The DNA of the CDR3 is TGCAGCGTTGAAGCCGAAGTAGAGACCCAGTACCTC. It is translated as CSVEAEVETQYL.

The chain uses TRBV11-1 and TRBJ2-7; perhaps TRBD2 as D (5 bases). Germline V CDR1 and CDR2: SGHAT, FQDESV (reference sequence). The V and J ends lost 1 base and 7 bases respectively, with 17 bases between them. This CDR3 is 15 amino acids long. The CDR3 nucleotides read TGTGCCAGCAGCTTAGACACAGCCGCCGGGGTTGAGCAGTACTTC. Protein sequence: CASSLDTAAGVEQYF.

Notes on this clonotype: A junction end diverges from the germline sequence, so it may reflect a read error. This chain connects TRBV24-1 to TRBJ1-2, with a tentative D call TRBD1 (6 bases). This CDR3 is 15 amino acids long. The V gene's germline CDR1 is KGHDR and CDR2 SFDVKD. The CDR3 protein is CASSVDSRPIYGYTF. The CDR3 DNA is TGTGCCAGCAGTGTGGACAGCCGCCCTATCTATGGCTACACCTTC.

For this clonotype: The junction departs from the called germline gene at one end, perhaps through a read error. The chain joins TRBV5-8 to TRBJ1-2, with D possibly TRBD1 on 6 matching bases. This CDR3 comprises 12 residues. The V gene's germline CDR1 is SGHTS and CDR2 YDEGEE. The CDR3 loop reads CAAGRRGVGYTF. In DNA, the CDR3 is TGCGCGGCTGGTCGCAGGGGTGTCGGCTACACCTTC.

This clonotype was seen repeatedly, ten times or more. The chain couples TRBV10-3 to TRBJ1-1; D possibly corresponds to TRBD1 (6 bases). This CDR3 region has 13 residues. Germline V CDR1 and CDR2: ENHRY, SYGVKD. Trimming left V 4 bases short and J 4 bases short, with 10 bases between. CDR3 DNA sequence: TGTGCCATCAGTGGAGGGGGGTTCACTGAAGCTTTCTTT. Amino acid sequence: CAISGGGFTEAFF.

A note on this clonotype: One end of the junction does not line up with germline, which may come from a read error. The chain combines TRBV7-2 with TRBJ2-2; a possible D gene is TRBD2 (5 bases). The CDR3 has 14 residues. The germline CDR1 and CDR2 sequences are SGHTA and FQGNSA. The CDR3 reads CASSLARSTGELFF. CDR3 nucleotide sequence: TGTGCCAGCAGCCTAGCTAGGTCCACCGGGGAGCTGTTTTTT.

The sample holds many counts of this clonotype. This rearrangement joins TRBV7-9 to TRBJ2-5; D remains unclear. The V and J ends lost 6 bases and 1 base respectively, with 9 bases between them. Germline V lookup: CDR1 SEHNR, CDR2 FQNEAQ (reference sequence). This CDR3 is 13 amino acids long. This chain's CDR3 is CASSTGFQETQYF. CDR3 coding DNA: TGTGCCAGCAGTACCGGGTTCCAAGAGACCCAGTACTTC.

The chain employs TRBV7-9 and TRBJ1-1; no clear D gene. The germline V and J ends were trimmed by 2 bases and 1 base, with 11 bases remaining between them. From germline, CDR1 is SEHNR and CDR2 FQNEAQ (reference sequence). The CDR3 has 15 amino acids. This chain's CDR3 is CASSLRGSWNTEAFF. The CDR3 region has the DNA TGTGCCAGCAGCTTACGTGGAAGCTGGAACACTGAAGCTTTCTTT. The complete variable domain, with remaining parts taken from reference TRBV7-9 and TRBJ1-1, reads DTGVSQNPRHKITKRGQNVTFRCDPISEHNRLYWYRQTLGQGPEFLTYFQNEAQLEKSRLLSDRFSAERPKGSFSTLEIQRTEQGDSAMYLCASSLRGSWNTEAFFGQGTRLTVV.

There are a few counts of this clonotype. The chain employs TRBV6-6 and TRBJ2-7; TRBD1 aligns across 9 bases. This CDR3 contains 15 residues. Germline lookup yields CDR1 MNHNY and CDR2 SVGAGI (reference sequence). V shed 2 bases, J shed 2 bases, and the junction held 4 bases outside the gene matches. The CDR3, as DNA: TGTGCCAGCAGTTACCGCGGACAGGGGACCTACGAGCAGTACTTC. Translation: CASSYRGQGTYEQYF.

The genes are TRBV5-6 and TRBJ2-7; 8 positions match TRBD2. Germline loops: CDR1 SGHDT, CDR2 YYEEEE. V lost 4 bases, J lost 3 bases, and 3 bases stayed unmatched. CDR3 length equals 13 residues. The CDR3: CASSLTSDYEQYF. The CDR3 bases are TGTGCCAGCAGCCTGACTAGCGACTACGAGCAGTACTTC.

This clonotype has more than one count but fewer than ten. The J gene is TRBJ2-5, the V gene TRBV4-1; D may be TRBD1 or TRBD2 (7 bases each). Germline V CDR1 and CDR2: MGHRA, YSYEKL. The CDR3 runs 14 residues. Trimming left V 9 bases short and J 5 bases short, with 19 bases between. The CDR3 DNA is TGCGCCAGTTCTTGGGAGGGGGCGTTGGAGACCCAGTACTTC. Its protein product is CASSWEGALETQYF.

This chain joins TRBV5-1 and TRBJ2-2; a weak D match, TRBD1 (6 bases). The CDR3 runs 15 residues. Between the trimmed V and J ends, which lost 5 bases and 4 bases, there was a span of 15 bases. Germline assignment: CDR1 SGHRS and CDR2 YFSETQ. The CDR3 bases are TGCGCCAGCAGGGTGACAGGTTCCACCACCGGGGAGCTGTTTTTT. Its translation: CASRVTGSTTGELFF.

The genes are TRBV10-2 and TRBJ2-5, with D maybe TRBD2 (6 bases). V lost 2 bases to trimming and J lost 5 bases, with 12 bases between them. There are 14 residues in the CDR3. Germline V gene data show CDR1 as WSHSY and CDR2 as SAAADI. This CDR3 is CASSERERLETQYF. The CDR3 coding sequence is TGCGCCAGCAGTGAGCGGGAGCGGCTCGAGACCCAGTACTTC.

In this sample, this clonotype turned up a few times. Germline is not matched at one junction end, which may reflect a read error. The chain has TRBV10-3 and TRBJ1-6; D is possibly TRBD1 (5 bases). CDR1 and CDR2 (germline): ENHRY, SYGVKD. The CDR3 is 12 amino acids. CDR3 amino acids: CASSLWGTALHF. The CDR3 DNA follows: TGTGCCAGCAGTTTATGGGGGACGGCCCTCCACTTT.

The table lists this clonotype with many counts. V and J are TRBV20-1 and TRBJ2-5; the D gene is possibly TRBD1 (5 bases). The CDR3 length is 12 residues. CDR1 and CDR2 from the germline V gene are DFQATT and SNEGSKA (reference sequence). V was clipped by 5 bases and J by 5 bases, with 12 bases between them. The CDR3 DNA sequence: TGCAGTGCTGGCAGGGTGGGGGAGACCCAGTACTTC. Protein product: CSAGRVGETQYF.

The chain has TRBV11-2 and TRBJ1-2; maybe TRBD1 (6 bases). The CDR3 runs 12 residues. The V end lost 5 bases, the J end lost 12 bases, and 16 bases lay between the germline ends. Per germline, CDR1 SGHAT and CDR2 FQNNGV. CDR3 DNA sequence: TGTGCCAGCAGCCCGCGGGAGGGGGGAAACACCTTC. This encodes CASSPREGGNTF.

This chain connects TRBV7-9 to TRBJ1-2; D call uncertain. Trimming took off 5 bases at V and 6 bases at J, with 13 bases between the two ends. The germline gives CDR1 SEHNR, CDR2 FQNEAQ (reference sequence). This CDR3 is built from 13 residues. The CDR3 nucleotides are TGTGCCAGCAGCCCGGGGTCCTGGCATGGCTACACCTTC. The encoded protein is CASSPGSWHGYTF.